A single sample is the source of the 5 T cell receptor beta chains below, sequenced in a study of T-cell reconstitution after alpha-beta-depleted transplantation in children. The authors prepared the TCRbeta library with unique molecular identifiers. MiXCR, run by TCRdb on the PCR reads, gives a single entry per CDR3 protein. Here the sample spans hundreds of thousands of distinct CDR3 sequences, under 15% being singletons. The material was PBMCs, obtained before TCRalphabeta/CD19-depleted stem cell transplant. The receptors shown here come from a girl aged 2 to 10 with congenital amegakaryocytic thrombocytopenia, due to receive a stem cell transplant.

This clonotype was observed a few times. CDR3 sequence: CSASSLRAEAFF. CDR3 bases: TGCAGTGCTAGTTCACTTAGGGCTGAAGCTTTCTTT. This chain links TRBV20-1 with TRBJ1-1, with D uncertain. This CDR3 spans 12 amino acids. From germline, CDR1 is DFQATT and CDR2 SNEGSKA (reference sequence). Trimming removed 3 bases from V and 6 bases from J, with 11 bases in between.

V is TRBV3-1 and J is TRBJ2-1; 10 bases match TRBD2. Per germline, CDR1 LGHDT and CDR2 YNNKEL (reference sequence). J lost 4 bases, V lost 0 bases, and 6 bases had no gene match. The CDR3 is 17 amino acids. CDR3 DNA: TGTGCCAGCAGCCAAGATCTAGCGGGAGCGGGTTACAATGAGCAGTTCTTC. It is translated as CASSQDLAGAGYNEQFF.

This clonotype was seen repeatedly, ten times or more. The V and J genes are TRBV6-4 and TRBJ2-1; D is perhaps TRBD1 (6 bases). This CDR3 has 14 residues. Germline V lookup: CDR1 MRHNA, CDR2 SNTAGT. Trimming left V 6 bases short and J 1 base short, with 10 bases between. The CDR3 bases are TGTGCCAGCAGCCCAGGGGTATCCTACAATGAGCAGTTCTTC. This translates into CASSPGVSYNEQFF.

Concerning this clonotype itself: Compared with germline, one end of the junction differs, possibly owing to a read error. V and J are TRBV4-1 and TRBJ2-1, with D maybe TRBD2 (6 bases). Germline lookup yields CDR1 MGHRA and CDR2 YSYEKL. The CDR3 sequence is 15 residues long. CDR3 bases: TGCGCCAGCAGCCACCCTCCCGGAGGGTACAATGGGCAGTTCTTC. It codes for CASSHPPGGYNGQFF.

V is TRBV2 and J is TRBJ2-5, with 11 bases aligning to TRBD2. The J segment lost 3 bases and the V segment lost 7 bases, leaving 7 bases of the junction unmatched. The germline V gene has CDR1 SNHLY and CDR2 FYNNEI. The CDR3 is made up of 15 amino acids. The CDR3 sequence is CASKGIAGGEETQYF. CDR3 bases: TGTGCCAGCAAAGGCATAGCGGGAGGGGAAGAGACCCAGTACTTC.